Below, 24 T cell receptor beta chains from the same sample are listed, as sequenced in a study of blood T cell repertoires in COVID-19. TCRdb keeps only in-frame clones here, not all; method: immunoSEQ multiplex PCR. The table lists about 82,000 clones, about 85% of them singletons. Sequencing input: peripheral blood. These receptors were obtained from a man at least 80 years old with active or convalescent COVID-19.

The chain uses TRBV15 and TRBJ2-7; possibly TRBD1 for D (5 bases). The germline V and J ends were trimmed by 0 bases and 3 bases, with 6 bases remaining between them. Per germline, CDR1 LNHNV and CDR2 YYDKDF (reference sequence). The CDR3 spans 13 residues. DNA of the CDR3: TGTGCCACCAGCAGAGATACAGGCTACGAGCAGTACGTC. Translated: CATSRDTGYEQYV.

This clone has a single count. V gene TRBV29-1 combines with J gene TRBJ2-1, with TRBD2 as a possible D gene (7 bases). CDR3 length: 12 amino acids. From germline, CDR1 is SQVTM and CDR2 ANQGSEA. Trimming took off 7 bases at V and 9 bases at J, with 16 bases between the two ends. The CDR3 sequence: CSAKGGDPEQFF. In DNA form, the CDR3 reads TGCAGCGCCAAAGGGGGGGATCCTGAGCAGTTCTTC.

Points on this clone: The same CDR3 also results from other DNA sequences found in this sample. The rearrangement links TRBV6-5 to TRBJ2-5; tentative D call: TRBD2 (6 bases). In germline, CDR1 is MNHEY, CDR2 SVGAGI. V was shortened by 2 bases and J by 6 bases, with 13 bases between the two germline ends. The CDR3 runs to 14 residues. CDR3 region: CASSYDGGRKTQYF. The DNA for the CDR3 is TGTGCCAGCAGTTACGATGGGGGGAGGAAGACCCAGTACTTC.

The CDR3 sequence: CASRGVGTASNQPQHF. The CDR3 nucleotides are TGTGCCAGTAGGGGGGTTGGGACAGCTAGCAATCAGCCCCAGCATTTT. This chain uses TRBV19 with TRBJ1-5, with 7 bases aligning to TRBD1. V shed 6 bases, J shed 0 bases, and the junction held 8 bases outside the gene matches. The germline V gene encodes CDR1 LNHDA and CDR2 SQIVND (reference sequence). The CDR3 has 16 residues.

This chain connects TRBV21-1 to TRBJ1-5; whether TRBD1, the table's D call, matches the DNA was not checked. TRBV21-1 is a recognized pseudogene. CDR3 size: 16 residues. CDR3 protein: CASSKAGQGNNQPQHF. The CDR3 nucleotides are TGTGCCAGCAGCAAAGCGGGACAGGGAAACAATCAGCCCCAGCATTTT.

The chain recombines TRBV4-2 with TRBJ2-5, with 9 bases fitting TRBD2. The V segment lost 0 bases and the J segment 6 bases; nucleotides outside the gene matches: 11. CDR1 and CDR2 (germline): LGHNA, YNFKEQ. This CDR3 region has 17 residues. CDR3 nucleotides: TGTGCCAGCAGCCAAGATAGGTCCGGCGGGAGGGGACAGACCCAGTACTTC. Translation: CASSQDRSGGRGQTQYF.

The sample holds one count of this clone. CDR3 protein: CASYGQGGNTIYF. DNA of the CDR3: TGTGCCAGCTACGGACAGGGGGGCAACACCATATATTTT. This chain uses TRBV11-2 with TRBJ1-3; TRBD1 agrees at 10 bases. CDR1 and CDR2 from the germline V gene are SGHAT and FQNNGV. CDR3 length equals 13 residues. V trimming: 8 bases; J trimming: 7 bases; junction bases outside the gene matches: 5.

In DNA, the CDR3 is TGCGCCAGCAGCCCCGGACAGAGCGGCCTCGACTACACCTTC. The encoded protein is CASSPGQSGLDYTF. V usage is TRBV5-1 and J usage is TRBJ1-2; possible D gene TRBD1, 6 bases. V lost 4 bases and J lost 10, with 20 bases in between. This CDR3 is 14 amino acids long. CDR1 is SGHRS, CDR2 YFSETQ, per germline.

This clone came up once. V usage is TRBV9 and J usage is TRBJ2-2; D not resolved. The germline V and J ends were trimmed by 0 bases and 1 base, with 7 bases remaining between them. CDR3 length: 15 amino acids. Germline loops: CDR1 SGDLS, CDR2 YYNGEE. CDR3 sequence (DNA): TGTGCCAGCAGCGTAGCGTCTCGGAACACCGGGGAGCTGTTTTTT. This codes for CASSVASRNTGELFF. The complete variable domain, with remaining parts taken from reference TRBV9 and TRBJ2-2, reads DSGVTQTPKHLITATGQRVTLRCSPRSGDLSVYWYQQSLDQGLQFLIQYYNGEERAKGNILERFSAQQFPDLHSELNLSSLELGDSALYFCASSVASRNTGELFFGEGSRLTVL.

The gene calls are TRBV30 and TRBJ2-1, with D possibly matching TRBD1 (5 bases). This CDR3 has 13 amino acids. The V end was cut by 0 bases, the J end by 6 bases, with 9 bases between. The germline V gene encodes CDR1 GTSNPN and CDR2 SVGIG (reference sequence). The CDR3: CAWSVQGANEQFF. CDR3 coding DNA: TGTGCCTGGAGTGTACAAGGGGCCAATGAGCAGTTCTTC.

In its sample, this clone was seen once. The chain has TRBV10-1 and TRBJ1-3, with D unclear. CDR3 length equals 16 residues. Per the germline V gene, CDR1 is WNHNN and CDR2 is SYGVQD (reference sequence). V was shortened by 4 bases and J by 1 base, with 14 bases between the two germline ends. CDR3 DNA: TGCGCCAGCAGTGGAGGAGGTTGGGGATCTGGAAACACCATATATTTT. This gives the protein CASSGGGWGSGNTIYF.

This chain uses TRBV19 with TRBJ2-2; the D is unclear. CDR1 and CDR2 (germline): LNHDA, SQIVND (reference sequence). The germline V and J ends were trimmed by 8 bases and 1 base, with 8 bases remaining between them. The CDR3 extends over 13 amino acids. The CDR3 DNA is TGTGCCAGTTCGACGGGGAACACCGGGGAGCTGTTTTTT. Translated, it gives CASSTGNTGELFF.

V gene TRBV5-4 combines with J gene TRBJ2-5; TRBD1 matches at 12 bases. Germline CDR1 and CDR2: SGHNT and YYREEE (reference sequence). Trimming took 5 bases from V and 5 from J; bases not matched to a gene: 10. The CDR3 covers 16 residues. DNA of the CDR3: TGTGCCAGCAGAGATTCCGGGACAGGGGGCCGGGAGACCCAGTACTTC. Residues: CASRDSGTGGRETQYF.

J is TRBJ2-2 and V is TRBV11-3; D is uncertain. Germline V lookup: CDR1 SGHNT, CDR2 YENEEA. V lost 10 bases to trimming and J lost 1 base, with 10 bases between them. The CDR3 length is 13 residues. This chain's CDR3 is CAIDPGNTGELFF. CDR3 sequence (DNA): TGTGCCATTGACCCAGGGAACACCGGGGAGCTGTTTTTT. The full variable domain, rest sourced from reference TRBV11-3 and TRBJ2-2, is EAGVVQSPRYKIIEKKQPVAFWCNPISGHNTLYWYLQNLGQGPELLIRYENEEAVDDSQLPKDRFSAERLKGVDSTLKIQPAELGDSAVYLCAIDPGNTGELFFGEGSRLTVL.

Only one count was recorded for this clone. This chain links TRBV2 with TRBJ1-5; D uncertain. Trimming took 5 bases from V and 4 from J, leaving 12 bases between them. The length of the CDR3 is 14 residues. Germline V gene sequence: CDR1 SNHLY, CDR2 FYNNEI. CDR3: CASSPAPGNQPQHF. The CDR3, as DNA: TGTGCCAGCAGTCCCGCACCGGGAAATCAGCCCCAGCATTTT.

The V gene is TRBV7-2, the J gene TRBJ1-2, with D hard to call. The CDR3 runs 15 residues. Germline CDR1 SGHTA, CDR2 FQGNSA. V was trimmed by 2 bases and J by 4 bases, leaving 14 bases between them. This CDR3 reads CASSLTGRRTYGYTF. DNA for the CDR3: TGTGCCAGCAGCTTAACGGGGAGGAGGACCTATGGCTACACCTTC. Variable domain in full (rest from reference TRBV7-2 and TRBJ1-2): GAGVSQSPSNKVTEKGKDVELRCDPISGHTALYWYRQSLGQGLEFLIYFQGNSAPDKSGLPSDRFSAERTGGSVSTLTIQRTQQEDSAVYLCASSLTGRRTYGYTFGSGTRLTVV.

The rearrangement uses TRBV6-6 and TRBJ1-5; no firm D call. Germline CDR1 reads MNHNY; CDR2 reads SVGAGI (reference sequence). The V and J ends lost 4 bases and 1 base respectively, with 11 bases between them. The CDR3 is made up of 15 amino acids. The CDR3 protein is CASSSDGLSNQPQHF. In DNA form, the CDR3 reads TGTGCCAGCAGTTCCGATGGACTGAGCAATCAGCCCCAGCATTTT.

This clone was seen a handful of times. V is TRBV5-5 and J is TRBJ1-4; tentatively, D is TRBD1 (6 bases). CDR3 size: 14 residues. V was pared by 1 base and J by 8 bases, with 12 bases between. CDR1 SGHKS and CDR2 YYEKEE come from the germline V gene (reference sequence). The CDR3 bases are TGTGCCAGCAGCTTGTTGGGGACACGGGAAAAACTGTTTTTT. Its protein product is CASSLLGTREKLFF.

The CDR3 reads CASRTTNNQPQHF. CDR3 in DNA: TGTGCCAGCAGAACTACTAACAATCAGCCCCAGCATTTT. The chain combines TRBV28 with TRBJ1-5; no definite D call. Germline V gene sequence: CDR1 MDHEN, CDR2 SYDVKM. V was shortened by 6 bases and J by 3 bases, with 9 bases between the two germline ends. This CDR3 has 13 residues.

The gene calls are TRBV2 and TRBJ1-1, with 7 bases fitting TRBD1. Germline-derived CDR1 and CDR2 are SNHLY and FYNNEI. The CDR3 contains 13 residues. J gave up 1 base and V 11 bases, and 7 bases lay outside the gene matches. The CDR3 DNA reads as TGTGCCGCGGCGGGACAGCCGAACACTGAAGCTTTCTTT. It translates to CAAAGQPNTEAFF.

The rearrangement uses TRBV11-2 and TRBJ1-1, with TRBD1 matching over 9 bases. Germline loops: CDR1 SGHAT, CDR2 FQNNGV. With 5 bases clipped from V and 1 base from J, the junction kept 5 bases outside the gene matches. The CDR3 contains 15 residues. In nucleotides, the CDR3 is TGTGCCAGCAGCAGGGACAGGGTGCAGAACACTGAAGCTTTCTTT. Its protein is CASSRDRVQNTEAFF.

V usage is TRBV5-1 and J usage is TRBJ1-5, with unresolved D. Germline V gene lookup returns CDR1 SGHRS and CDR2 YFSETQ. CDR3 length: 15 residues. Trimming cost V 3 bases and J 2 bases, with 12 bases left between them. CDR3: CASSSEGRGNQPQHF. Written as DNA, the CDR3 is TGCGCCAGCAGCTCTGAGGGAAGGGGCAATCAGCCCCAGCATTTT.

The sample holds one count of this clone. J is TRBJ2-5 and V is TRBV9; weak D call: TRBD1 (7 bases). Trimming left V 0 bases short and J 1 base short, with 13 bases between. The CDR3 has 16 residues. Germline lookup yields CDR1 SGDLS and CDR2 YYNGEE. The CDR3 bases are TGTGCCAGCAGCGTAGGCCGCAGGGGGGCCCAAGAGACCCAGTACTTC. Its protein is CASSVGRRGAQETQYF.

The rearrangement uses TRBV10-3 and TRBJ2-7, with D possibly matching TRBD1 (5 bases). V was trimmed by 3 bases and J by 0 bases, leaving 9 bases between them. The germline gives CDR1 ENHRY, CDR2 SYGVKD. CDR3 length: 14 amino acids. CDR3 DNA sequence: TGTGCCATCAGTGAAAGGGGTCTCTCCTACGAGCAGTACGTC. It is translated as CAISERGLSYEQYV.